This TCR beta chain was identified in a study of shared clonotypes between healthy human individuals. TCRdb keeps only in-frame clones here, not all; method: immunoSEQ multiplex PCR. The data show about 2,500,000 clones, around 94% seen once. The CDR3 has 12 residues. Trimming took 4 bases from V and 4 from J, leaving 6 bases between them. Germline V lookup: CDR1 SGHRS, CDR2 YFSETQ. This TCR derives from a man between 18 and 35 years old in good health. V and J are TRBV5-1 and TRBJ1-3; D remains unclear. The sequencing input was naive CD4+ T cells sorted from blood. Subset denoted: CD45RA+ positively selected. The CDR3 region is CASSQEGNTIYF. CDR3 coding DNA: TGCGCCAGCAGCCAGGAGGGAAACACCATATATTTT. The full variable domain, completed using reference TRBV5-1 and TRBJ1-3, is KAGVTQTPRYLIKTRGQQVTLSCSPISGHRSVSWYQQTPGQGLQFLFEYFSETQRNKGNFPGRFSGRQFSNSRSEMNVSTLELGDSALYLCASSQEGNTIYFGEGSWLTVV.